This T cell receptor beta chain was obtained from a study of cytomegalovirus exposure and HLA in healthy donors. Study context: Across 350 to 500 genotyped donors, 81% landed in the Caucasian-associated ancestry cluster. Overall study results and limits: Near-uniform donor sequencing depth was presumed by presence/absence analyses. Later on, analysis showed that most CMV-associated TCR beta chains appeared to be HLA-restricted. The authors excluded some V segments, including TRBV6-2 and TRBV6-3, as indistinguishable.

With 5 bases removed from V and 4 bases from J, the gap between germline ends came to 14 bases. Germline V gene sequence: CDR1 MDHEN, CDR2 SYDVKM. The CDR3 spans 14 residues. As concerns this clone: What it binds is unknown.

In the PCR, 60 Vbeta and 13 Jbeta primers were used. Repertoires were generated with immunoSEQ multiplex PCR, while TCRdb's copy carries only in-frame clones and drops some. The sample includes roughly 140,000 clones, approximately 80% of them seen just once. This sequence originates from a male donor in good health and CMV-seronegative. The V call is TRBV28, the J call TRBJ1-2; a possible D gene is TRBD1 (5 bases). The sample taken for sequencing was PBMCs. The CDR3 spells CASSGGGTFYGYTF. CDR3 DNA sequence: TGTGCCAGCAGTGGTGGGGGGACCTTCTATGGCTACACCTTC.